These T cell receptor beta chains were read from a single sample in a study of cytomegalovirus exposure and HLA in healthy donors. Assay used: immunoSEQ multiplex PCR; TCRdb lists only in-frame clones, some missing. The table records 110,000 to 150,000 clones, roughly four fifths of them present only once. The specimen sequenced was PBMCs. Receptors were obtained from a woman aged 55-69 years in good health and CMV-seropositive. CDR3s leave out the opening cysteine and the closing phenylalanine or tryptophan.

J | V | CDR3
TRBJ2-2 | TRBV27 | ASSGISGELF
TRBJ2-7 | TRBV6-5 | ASRRQESPYEQY
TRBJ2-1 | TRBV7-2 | ASSTQRSSYNEQF
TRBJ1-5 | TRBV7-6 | ASSRGQGAGQPRH
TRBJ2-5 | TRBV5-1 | ASSSGLIQETQY
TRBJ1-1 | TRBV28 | ASNPSGGAAF
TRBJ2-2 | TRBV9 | ASSRLAGAGELF
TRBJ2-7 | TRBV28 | ASSLHRVSSSYEQY
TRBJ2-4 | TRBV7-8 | ASSPTPTENIQY
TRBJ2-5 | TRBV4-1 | ASSQDYAGGPQKTQY
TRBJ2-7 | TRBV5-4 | ASSLKWEGSSYEQY
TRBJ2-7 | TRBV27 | ASSPRTSPYEQY
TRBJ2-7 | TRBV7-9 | ASISGTSGRPPH
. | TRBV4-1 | ASSQDPQVAYEQY
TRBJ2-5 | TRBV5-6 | ASSWGTSGSGETQY
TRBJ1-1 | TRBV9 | ASSREGSLRNTEAF
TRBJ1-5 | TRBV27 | ASSLIEGGQPQH
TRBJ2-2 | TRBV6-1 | ASSELAGGPGGELF
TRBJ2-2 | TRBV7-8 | ASSSGLAGPYGGELF
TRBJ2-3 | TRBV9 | ASSVRGGASGTDTQY
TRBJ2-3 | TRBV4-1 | ASSQDRREIVTDTQY
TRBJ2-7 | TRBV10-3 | AISGAVTSTYEQY
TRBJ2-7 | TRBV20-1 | SASFGEQY
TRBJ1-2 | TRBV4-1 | ASSQGAGQVYGYT
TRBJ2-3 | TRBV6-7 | ASSGPWGVTDTQY
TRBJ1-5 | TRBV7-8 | ASSTYADQPQH
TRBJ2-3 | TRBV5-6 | ASSFATGTGTNTQY
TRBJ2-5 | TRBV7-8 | ASSLVLAGFEETQY
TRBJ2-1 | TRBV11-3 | ASSSAGTGYNEQF
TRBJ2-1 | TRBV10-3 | AISEGLYNEQF
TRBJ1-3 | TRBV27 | ASSPGQGRSGNTIY
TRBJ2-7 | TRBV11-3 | ASSPQPASGRYYEQY
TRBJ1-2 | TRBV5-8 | ASSLGDRSPYT
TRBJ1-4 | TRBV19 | ASNPGGTTRELF
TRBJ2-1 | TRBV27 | ASSSRTSSYNEQF
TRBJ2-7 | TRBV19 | ASSISLGGYEQY
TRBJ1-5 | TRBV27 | ASSLQGNQPQH
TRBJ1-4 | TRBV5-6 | ASSLDRKNNEKLF
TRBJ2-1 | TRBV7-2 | ASSGQGTRGGEQF
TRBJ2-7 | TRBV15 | ATASDYLNEQY
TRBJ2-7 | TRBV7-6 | ASSHCEQY
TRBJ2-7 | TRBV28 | ASSLDFNRGSYEQY
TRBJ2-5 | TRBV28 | ASRPEGTGNRETQY
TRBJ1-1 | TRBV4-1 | ASSQAPQGNAHAEAF
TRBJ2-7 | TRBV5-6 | ASSARQSPLYEQY
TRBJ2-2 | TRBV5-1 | ASSQGGTGQGELF
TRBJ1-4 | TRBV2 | ASSEGTGDARKLF
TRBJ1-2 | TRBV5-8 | ASSSYPGGAAWDDYT
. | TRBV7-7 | ASSSGTGDEQY
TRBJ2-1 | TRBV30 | AWSVRRRGDEQF
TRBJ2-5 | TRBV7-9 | ASSQRDSQETQY
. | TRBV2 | ASSGPTVGGHSYEQY